Listed here are 13 T cell receptor beta chains from one sample, sequenced in a study of blood T cell repertoires in COVID-19. The assay was immunoSEQ multiplex PCR, and TCRdb's table has in-frame clones only and misses some. The profile shows 450,000 to 500,000 clones, around nine tenths of them singletons. The source material was PBMCs or T cells enriched from blood (not recorded which). The source of these receptors is a woman aged 55 to 70 who had recovered from COVID-19.

The V call is TRBV7-9, the J call TRBJ2-2; a weak D match, TRBD1 (6 bases). The CDR3 extends over 16 amino acids. Deletions cut 1 base from V and 2 bases from J, with 11 bases between. Germline CDR1 SEHNR, CDR2 FQNEAQ (reference sequence). CDR3 sequence: CASSLVQGPNTGELFF. CDR3 nucleotides: TGTGCCAGCAGCTTAGTGCAGGGGCCTAACACCGGGGAGCTGTTTTTT.

The chain has TRBV10-3 and TRBJ2-5; a possible D gene is TRBD1 (5 bases). Trimming removed 10 bases from V and 5 bases from J, with 11 bases in between. The CDR3 has 11 residues. Germline loops: CDR1 ENHRY, CDR2 SYGVKD. CDR3 bases: TGTGCCACCCGCCAGGGTGAGACCCAGTACTTC. Its protein product is CATRQGETQYF.

The gene calls are TRBV19 and TRBJ2-2, with D possibly TRBD1 on 6 matching bases. The CDR3 spans 16 residues. CDR1 LNHDA and CDR2 SQIVND come from the germline V gene (reference sequence). V lost 4 bases and J lost 0, with 12 bases in between. CDR3 in amino acids: CASSTRTVTNTGELFF. Here the CDR3 DNA reads TGTGCCAGTAGTACCCGGACAGTTACGAACACCGGGGAGCTGTTTTTT.

The chain links TRBV20-1 to TRBJ2-3; D unresolved. Germline-derived CDR1 and CDR2 are DFQATT and SNEGSKA (reference sequence). This CDR3 is built from 11 residues. Trimming removed 5 bases from V and 3 bases from J, with 6 bases in between. CDR3 bases: TGCAGTGCTCTAGAGACAGATACGCAGTATTTT. Protein sequence: CSALETDTQYF.

This chain connects TRBV6-5 to TRBJ1-6; 8 positions match TRBD1. Germline V gene lookup returns CDR1 MNHEY and CDR2 SVGAGI. The CDR3 contains 13 residues. V shed 11 bases and J 8 bases; nucleotides not matched to a gene: 8. Here the CDR3 DNA reads TGTGCCGGACAGGGTTTGTTTGATTCACCCCTCCACTTT. Its translation is CAGQGLFDSPLHF.

V is TRBV11-2 and J is TRBJ2-7; tentative D call: TRBD1 (6 bases). Trimming shortened V by 5 bases and J by 2 bases, and 13 bases separated the two germline ends. This CDR3 is 14 amino acids long. The germline gives CDR1 SGHAT, CDR2 FQNNGV. CDR3: CASSQGPGTYEQYV. DNA for the CDR3: TGTGCCAGCAGCCAGGGGCCCGGGACCTACGAGCAGTACGTC.

V is TRBV19 and J is TRBJ2-7; 8 nucleotides match TRBD2. The CDR3 consists of 14 residues. The germline V gene encodes CDR1 LNHDA and CDR2 SQIVND (reference sequence). The V gene end was trimmed by 5 bases and the J gene end by 4 bases; junction bases not matched to a gene: 7. The CDR3 bases are TGTGCCAGTAGTCGGGGGACTAGTGGATACGAGCAGTACTTC. This gives the protein CASSRGTSGYEQYF.

A few counts support this clone. The chain is built from TRBV27 and TRBJ1-4; 10 bases line up with TRBD1. The length of the CDR3 is 15 residues. From germline, CDR1 is MNHEY and CDR2 SMNVEV (reference sequence). V was pared by 3 bases and J by 8 bases, with 6 bases of the junction left unmatched. CDR3 in DNA: TGTGCCAGCAGTTTTATTGGACAGGGGGAAGAAAAACTGTTTTTT. It translates to CASSFIGQGEEKLFF.

The chain uses TRBV19 and TRBJ1-1, with 9 bases fitting TRBD1. The ends lost 5 bases at V and 4 bases at J; junction bases unmatched: 5. From germline, CDR1 is LNHDA and CDR2 SQIVND (reference sequence). CDR3 size: 14 residues. The CDR3 DNA is TGTGCCAGTAGTGCGACAGGGGGGACCACTGAAGCTTTCTTT. It yields the protein CASSATGGTTEAFF.

The J gene is TRBJ1-5, the V gene TRBV27; 8 bases line up with TRBD1. The CDR3 totals 16 residues. V was clipped by 2 bases and J by 4 bases; unmatched bases: 7. Germline values: CDR1 MNHEY, CDR2 SMNVEV (reference sequence). In DNA, the CDR3 is TGTGCCAGCAGTTTAGGGGCAGGACAGGGTAATCAGCCCCAGCATTTT. Translated: CASSLGAGQGNQPQHF.

The chain is built from TRBV10-3 and TRBJ2-7; 13 positions match TRBD2. Trimming cost V 10 bases and J 7 bases; bases outside gene matches: 16. Germline V gene sequence: CDR1 ENHRY, CDR2 SYGVKD. The CDR3 totals 16 residues. The CDR3 sequence: CATRLAGGPRDIEQYF. The CDR3, as DNA: TGTGCCACCAGACTAGCGGGGGGCCCCCGCGACATTGAGCAGTACTTC.

This chain uses TRBV24-1 with TRBJ1-2; 9 positions match TRBD1. The germline CDR1 and CDR2 sequences are KGHDR and SFDVKD. CDR3 length: 14 amino acids. The ends lost 3 bases at V and 5 bases at J; junction bases unmatched: 3. The DNA of the CDR3 is TGTGCCACCAGTGATCCCGGGACAGGGTATGGCTACACCTTC. Translating gives CATSDPGTGYGYTF.

J is TRBJ2-7 and V is TRBV2; D remains ambiguous. Germline CDR1 and CDR2: SNHLY and FYNNEI. This CDR3 has 11 residues. Trimming left V 5 bases short and J 7 bases short, with 9 bases between. The CDR3 DNA is TGTGCCAGCAGTCTCTTCGGGGAGCAGTACGTC. Translating it yields CASSLFGEQYV.